These 31 T cell receptor beta chains were all obtained from the same sample, sequenced in a study of vaccination and CD4 T cells after COVID-19. Antigen specificity for these receptors is unknown. An Oncomine TCR Beta short-read assay was used to sequence the DNA from cultured CD4+ T cells. Each CDR3 protein is one row after TCRdb ran MiXCR on the PCR reads. The sample holds 10,000 or so distinct CDR3 sequences, around three fifths seen once. Treatment specified: approximately 9-day PBMC culture with coronavirus spike peptide pools or control peptides (ViraFEST assay). The sample taken for sequencing was CD4+ T cells from blood, cultured in vitro. The receptor source for this set is a human donor who had recovered from COVID-19.

The chain has TRBV15 and TRBJ1-1, with a tentative D call TRBD1 (5 bases). Germline CDR1 and CDR2: LNHNV and YYDKDF (reference sequence). The CDR3 loop spans 15 amino acids. The V end lost 5 bases, the J end lost 1 base, and 14 bases lay between the germline ends. The CDR3: CATSSPDGGNTEAFF. CDR3 nucleotide sequence: TGTGCCACCAGCTCCCCAGACGGGGGGAACACTGAAGCTTTCTTT.

J is TRBJ2-7 and V is TRBV21-1; no DNA check was done on the table's D call, TRBD1. TRBV21-1 is annotated as a pseudogene. This CDR3 contains 15 residues. CDR3: CASGGQGHTNYEQYF. The CDR3 DNA reads TGTGCCAGCGGTGGACAGGGCCATACAAACTACGAGCAGTACTTC.

The chain recombines TRBV20-1 with TRBJ2-1; D possibly corresponds to TRBD2 (5 bases). CDR3 length: 14 amino acids. With 0 bases removed from V and 7 bases from J, the gap between germline ends came to 13 bases. Germline assignment: CDR1 DFQATT and CDR2 SNEGSKA (reference sequence). DNA for the CDR3: TGCAGTGCTAGAGATCTAGAGGGATGGAATGAGCAGTTCTTC. Translated, it gives CSARDLEGWNEQFF.

CDR3 region: CSASREAYEQYF. In DNA, the CDR3 is TGCAGTGCGAGTAGAGAAGCCTACGAGCAGTACTTC. The chain couples TRBV20-1 to TRBJ2-7; D is ambiguous. V shed 6 bases and J shed 2 bases, with 11 bases lying between them. The CDR3 contains 12 residues. From germline, CDR1 is DFQATT and CDR2 SNEGSKA (reference sequence).

J is TRBJ1-1 and V is TRBV27; D is undetermined. CDR1 and CDR2 (germline): MNHEY, SMNVEV (reference sequence). V lost 3 bases, J lost 1 base, and 6 bases lay in between. The CDR3 sequence is 13 residues long. The CDR3 reads CASSFVGNTEAFF. Here the CDR3 DNA reads TGTGCCAGCAGTTTCGTAGGGAACACTGAAGCTTTCTTT.

This chain connects TRBV4-1 to TRBJ1-2; 9 bases line up with TRBD1. The CDR3 is made up of 16 amino acids. Trimming took 2 bases from V and 6 from J; bases not matched to a gene: 10. Germline assignment: CDR1 MGHRA and CDR2 YSYEKL. The CDR3 sequence: CASSQYYRGRVDGYTF. The CDR3 DNA sequence: TGCGCCAGCAGCCAATATTACAGGGGGCGAGTGGATGGCTACACCTTC.

This clonotype was counted between two and nine times. The J gene is TRBJ1-5, the V gene TRBV28, with D possibly matching TRBD1 (5 bases). V was trimmed by 7 bases and J by 6 bases, leaving 16 bases between them. CDR1 is MDHEN and CDR2 is SYDVKM in the germline V gene. The CDR3 spans 14 residues. CDR3 protein: CASMRRLRGQPQHF. CDR3 in DNA: TGTGCCAGCATGCGTAGGTTGAGGGGTCAGCCCCAGCATTTT.

V and J are TRBV5-4 and TRBJ1-1; D uncertain. CDR1 and CDR2 (germline): SGHNT, YYREEE (reference sequence). The CDR3 has 15 residues. V was pared by 3 bases and J by 4 bases, with 16 bases between. The CDR3, as DNA: TGTGCCAGCAGCTGGATGGCAGAAGGAAGCACTGAAGCTTTCTTT. It encodes CASSWMAEGSTEAFF.

The chain uses TRBV19 and TRBJ2-3; TRBD1 matches 8 bases. V shed 2 bases, J shed 1 base, and the junction held 2 bases outside the gene matches. The CDR3 runs 15 residues. Germline lookup yields CDR1 LNHDA and CDR2 SQIVND (reference sequence). The DNA of the CDR3 is TGTGCCAGTAGTATACAGGGGGCTGGCACAGATACGCAGTATTTT. It codes for CASSIQGAGTDTQYF.

The CDR3 sequence: CATSRNSGTGSYEQYF. In nucleotides, the CDR3 is TGTGCCACAAGCCGAAATTCGGGGACAGGGAGCTACGAGCAGTACTTC. The chain couples TRBV19 to TRBJ2-7, with 9 bases aligning to TRBD1. The CDR3 sequence is 16 residues long. V shed 10 bases and J 3 bases; nucleotides not matched to a gene: 16. Per germline, CDR1 LNHDA and CDR2 SQIVND (reference sequence).

V gene TRBV20-1 combines with J gene TRBJ1-1, with D perhaps matching TRBD1 (6 bases). From germline, CDR1 is DFQATT and CDR2 SNEGSKA (reference sequence). Trimming shortened V by 5 bases and J by 1 base, and 11 bases separated the two germline ends. The CDR3 has 13 amino acids. The CDR3 here is CSAVRGQNTEAFF. The CDR3 region has the DNA TGCAGTGCTGTCAGGGGTCAGAACACTGAAGCTTTCTTT.

The gene calls are TRBV20-1 and TRBJ2-7; D is ambiguous. The CDR3 runs 11 residues. Germline CDR1 is DFQATT and CDR2 is SNEGSKA (reference sequence). Trimming shortened V by 3 bases and J by 7 bases, and 10 bases separated the two germline ends. The CDR3 sequence is CSASSSREQYF. In nucleotides, the CDR3 is TGCAGTGCTAGTTCCAGTAGAGAGCAGTACTTC.

Only one count was recorded for this clonotype. V is TRBV19 and J is TRBJ2-5, with D uncertain. V dropped 5 bases and J dropped 5 bases, with 15 bases sitting between them. Germline CDR1 LNHDA, CDR2 SQIVND (reference sequence). The CDR3 totals 14 residues. CDR3 nucleotide sequence: TGTGCCAGTAGTCTGGCTGGAGCCCGGGAGACCCAGTACTTC. Translated, it gives CASSLAGARETQYF.

The rearrangement uses TRBV11-2 and TRBJ2-7; D could derive from TRBD1 or TRBD2 (5 bases each). The CDR3 totals 15 residues. V shed 5 bases and J shed 1 base, with 15 bases lying between them. Germline V CDR1 and CDR2: SGHAT, FQNNGV. The CDR3 region has the DNA TGTGCCAGCAGCCCAGGGACGGCGAATTCCTACGAGCAGTACTTC. This translates into CASSPGTANSYEQYF.

The rearrangement uses TRBV28 and TRBJ1-5; 8 bases fit TRBD1. Unmatched junction bases numbered 8, after V lost 5 bases and J lost 2 bases. This CDR3 is built from 16 residues. CDR1 and CDR2 from the germline V gene are MDHEN and SYDVKM. CDR3 sequence (DNA): TGTGCCAGCAGTCAGACCAGGGGGCTTGGCAATCAGCCCCAGCATTTT. It yields the protein CASSQTRGLGNQPQHF.

This rearrangement joins TRBV5-1 to TRBJ2-3, with TRBD2 as a possible D gene (6 bases). V was pared by 0 bases and J by 1 base, with 6 bases between. Germline CDR1 is SGHRS and CDR2 is YFSETQ. The CDR3 has 14 residues. In DNA form, the CDR3 reads TGCGCCAGCAGCTTGGGCGGGGGCACAGATACGCAGTATTTT. Residues: CASSLGGGTDTQYF.

The chain is built from TRBV30 and TRBJ2-2; TRBD1 matches at 8 bases. CDR3 length equals 14 residues. The V gene's germline CDR1 is GTSNPN and CDR2 SVGIG (reference sequence). V dropped 4 bases and J dropped 3; count of bases not matched to a gene: 4. In DNA form, the CDR3 reads TGTGCCTGGATAGGACAGGGCCACACCGGGGAGCTGTTTTTT. Protein product: CAWIGQGHTGELFF.

The chain combines TRBV6-1 with TRBJ2-3; 7 positions match TRBD1. V lost 5 bases and J lost 0; bases outside the gene matches: 5. CDR1 is MNHNS, CDR2 SASEGT, per germline. The CDR3 has 15 amino acids. The CDR3 spells CASSRQGGSTDTQYF. The CDR3 bases are TGTGCCAGCAGTAGACAGGGTGGGAGCACAGATACGCAGTATTTT.

This rearrangement joins TRBV7-8 to TRBJ2-1; D gene ambiguous. Trimming stripped 4 bases from V and 8 bases from J, with 9 bases between. CDR1 is SGHVS, CDR2 FQNEAQ, per germline. This CDR3 region has 12 residues. The CDR3 spells CASSSNVYEQFF. CDR3 DNA: TGTGCCAGCAGCTCGAATGTATATGAGCAGTTCTTC.

The rearrangement links TRBV20-1 to TRBJ1-2; 10 bases align to TRBD1. The CDR3 runs 13 residues. Per the germline V gene, CDR1 is DFQATT and CDR2 is SNEGSKA (reference sequence). Losses at the gene ends were 7 bases for V and 8 bases for J; bases not matched to a gene: 10. CDR3 region: CSGQGARRGGYTF. Here the CDR3 DNA reads TGCAGTGGACAGGGGGCGCGGCGTGGCGGCTACACCTTC.

With regard to this clonotype: This may stem from a read error, because a much larger clone lies one nucleotide away. The chain carries TRBV11-2 and TRBJ2-7, with 7 nucleotides matching TRBD2. The CDR3 length is 14 residues. The germline V gene encodes CDR1 SGHAT and CDR2 FQNNGV. The CDR3 region has the DNA TGTGTCAGCAGCTTGGCGGGAGCTAACTACGAGCAGTACTTC. Translating it yields CVSSLAGANYEQYF.

The rearrangement joins TRBV7-6 to TRBJ2-7; no definite D call. Trimming took 5 bases from V and 1 from J, leaving 12 bases between them. Germline assignment: CDR1 SGHVS and CDR2 FNYEAQ. This CDR3 has 14 residues. Here the CDR3 DNA reads TGTGCCAGCAGCCCTACTGAATTATCCTACGAGCAGTACTTC. Its translation is CASSPTELSYEQYF.

This clonotype was recorded a few times. The rearrangement links TRBV6-1 to TRBJ1-1, with 8 nucleotides matching TRBD1. The CDR3 is 15 residues long. With 4 bases clipped from V and 4 bases from J, the junction kept 8 bases outside the gene matches. Germline loops: CDR1 MNHNS, CDR2 SASEGT. In nucleotides, the CDR3 is TGTGCCAGCAGTGCGGAGGGGACAGGAGCCACTGAAGCTTTCTTT. Protein: CASSAEGTGATEAFF.

The chain carries TRBV28 and TRBJ2-7; a weak D match, TRBD1 (5 bases). The CDR3 length is 13 residues. Germline V gene lookup returns CDR1 MDHEN and CDR2 SYDVKM. V was trimmed by 1 base and J by 9 bases, leaving 13 bases between them. CDR3 bases: TGTGCCAGCAGTTTATACTTCACCAGGGTGCAGTACTTC. It is translated as CASSLYFTRVQYF.

This clonotype was recorded only once. CDR3: CASTYGTPTGELFF. CDR3 bases: TGTGCCAGCACTTATGGGACTCCGACCGGGGAGCTGTTTTTT. This sequence joins TRBV2 and TRBJ2-2, with D perhaps matching TRBD2 (6 bases). V was clipped by 7 bases and J by 5 bases, with 14 bases between them. The CDR3 contains 14 residues. Germline CDR1 and CDR2: SNHLY and FYNNEI.

This clonotype came up a few times. The J gene is TRBJ1-2, the V gene TRBV9; 7 nucleotides match TRBD1. With 5 bases clipped from V and 4 bases from J, the junction kept 8 bases outside the gene matches. This CDR3 is built from 14 residues. Germline lookup yields CDR1 SGDLS and CDR2 YYNGEE. The CDR3 region is CASRLRTGAYGYTF. DNA of the CDR3: TGTGCCAGCAGACTACGAACAGGGGCCTATGGCTACACCTTC.

The V gene is TRBV20-1, the J gene TRBJ1-2, with 9 bases identical to TRBD1. V gave up 6 bases and J gave up 6 bases; unmatched junction bases: 17. The CDR3 covers 16 residues. Germline V CDR1 and CDR2: DFQATT, SNEGSKA (reference sequence). CDR3 nucleotides: TGCAGTGCCACCCGGGACAGGGTTACAAGTGGTGATGGCTACACCTTC. Encoded protein: CSATRDRVTSGDGYTF.

This clonotype was counted only a few times. The chain uses TRBV20-1 and TRBJ1-1; 10 positions agree with TRBD1. This CDR3 region has 16 residues. Germline CDR1 is DFQATT and CDR2 is SNEGSKA (reference sequence). The trim removed 2 bases at V and 0 bases at J, leaving 6 bases unmatched. CDR3: CSARIRDRGLNTEAFF. The DNA for the CDR3 is TGCAGTGCTAGAATCCGGGACAGGGGACTGAACACTGAAGCTTTCTTT.

This chain connects TRBV6-5 to TRBJ1-6; no definite D call. Per the germline V gene, CDR1 is MNHEY and CDR2 is SVGAGI. CDR3 length: 15 amino acids. V was trimmed by 2 bases and J by 6 bases, leaving 11 bases between them. CDR3 sequence reads: CASSYQLWTNSPLHF. CDR3 nucleotide sequence: TGTGCCAGCAGTTACCAACTGTGGACTAATTCACCCCTCCACTTT.

The J gene is TRBJ2-7, the V gene TRBV15, with TRBD2 as a possible D gene (6 bases). Germline loops: CDR1 LNHNV, CDR2 YYDKDF (reference sequence). The CDR3 contains 14 residues. V lost 1 base, J lost 6 bases, and 13 bases lay in between. The CDR3 DNA reads as TGTGCCACCAGCAGAGTTCCAGAGGGAGGCGAGCAGTACTTC. Protein product: CATSRVPEGGEQYF.

V is TRBV6-1 and J is TRBJ2-7, with no clear D. Germline CDR1 and CDR2: MNHNS and SASEGT. The CDR3 is made up of 13 amino acids. The V end lost 6 bases, the J end lost 3 bases, and 12 bases lay between the germline ends. This chain's CDR3 is CASRRQTDYEQYF. The CDR3, as DNA: TGTGCCAGCAGACGACAAACCGACTACGAGCAGTACTTC.